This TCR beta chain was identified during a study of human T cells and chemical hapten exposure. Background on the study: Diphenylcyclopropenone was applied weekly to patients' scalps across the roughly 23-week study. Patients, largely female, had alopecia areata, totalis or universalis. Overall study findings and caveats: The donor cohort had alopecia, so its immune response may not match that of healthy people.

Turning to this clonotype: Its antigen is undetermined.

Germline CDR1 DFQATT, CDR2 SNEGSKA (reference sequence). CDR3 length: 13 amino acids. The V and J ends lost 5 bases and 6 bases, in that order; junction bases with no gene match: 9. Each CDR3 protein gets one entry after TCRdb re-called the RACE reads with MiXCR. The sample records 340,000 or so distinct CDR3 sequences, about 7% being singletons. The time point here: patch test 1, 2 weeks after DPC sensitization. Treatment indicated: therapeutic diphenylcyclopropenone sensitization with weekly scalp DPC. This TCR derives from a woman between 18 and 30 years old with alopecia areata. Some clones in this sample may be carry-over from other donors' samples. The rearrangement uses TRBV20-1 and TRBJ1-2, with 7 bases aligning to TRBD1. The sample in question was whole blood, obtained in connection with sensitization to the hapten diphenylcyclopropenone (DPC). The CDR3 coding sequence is TGCAGTGCTCCGAAACTTGACAGGGATGGCTACACCTTC. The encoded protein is CSAPKLDRDGYTF.